A single count supports the clone carrying this TCR beta chain. The source of the sample is a study of blood T cell repertoires in COVID-19. Study-wide context: The United States, Italy and Spain provided the acute and convalescent COVID-19 samples.

The trim removed 3 bases at V and 0 bases at J, leaving 5 bases unmatched. The CDR3 sequence is 17 residues long. Germline lookup yields CDR1 SGDLS and CDR2 YYNGEE. Libraries were prepared by immunoSEQ multiplex PCR; TCRdb keeps only in-frame clonotypes and omits some of them. The table has 8,500 or so clones, 75% to 85% seen once. The chain has TRBV9 and TRBJ2-3; 12 nucleotides line up with TRBD2. The receptor was derived from a man between 65 and 85 years old with active COVID-19. Sequencing was done on a sample of peripheral blood. The CDR3 here is CASSERTSGISTDTQYF. CDR3 nucleotides: TGTGCCAGCAGCGAACGGACTAGCGGGATTAGCACAGATACGCAGTATTTT.